The 16 T cell receptor beta chains below come from one sample, sequenced in a study of Ad26.COV2.S vaccination and SARS-CoV-2 variants. Some clones are missing from TCRdb's copy, which holds only in-frame ones; the method was immunoSEQ multiplex PCR. In the table there are about 350,000 clones, around 89% of which are singletons. Treatment given: about 20 received Ad26.COV2.S at low or high dose, single or two shots; roughly five received placebo; per-sample allocation not given. Specimens were obtained on day 63 following the first vaccine or placebo injection. The material was peripheral blood, obtained in a trial of Ad26.COV2.S vaccine versus placebo. The receptor set was obtained from a person between 18 and 60 years old who received the Ad26.COV2.S COVID-19 vaccine or a placebo.

The chain is built from TRBV7-9 and TRBJ2-1, with D possibly being TRBD1 or TRBD2 (5 bases each). Germline values: CDR1 SEHNR, CDR2 FQNEAQ (reference sequence). The CDR3 totals 15 residues. Trimming shortened V by 4 bases and J by 1 base, and 11 bases separated the two germline ends. CDR3 residues: CASSSQGVSYNEQFF. CDR3 in DNA: TGTGCCAGCAGCTCGCAGGGAGTTTCCTACAATGAGCAGTTCTTC. Looking up the rest from reference TRBV7-9 and TRBJ2-1 gives the full variable domain: DTGVSQNPRHKITKRGQNVTFRCDPISEHNRLYWYRQTLGQGPEFLTYFQNEAQLEKSRLLSDRFSAERPKGSFSTLEIQRTEQGDSAMYLCASSSQGVSYNEQFFGPGTRLTVL.

This clone was observed a handful of times. This chain's CDR3 is CASSYRAGGVDEQYF. CDR3 coding DNA: TGTGCCAGCAGTTACAGAGCGGGAGGGGTGGATGAGCAGTACTTC. The genes are TRBV14 and TRBJ2-7; 10 bases align to TRBD2. Germline CDR1 reads SGHDN; CDR2 reads FVKESK. This CDR3 comprises 15 residues. The ends lost 6 bases at V and 7 bases at J; junction bases unmatched: 12. Together with reference TRBV14 and TRBJ2-7, the CDR3 gives the full variable domain: EAGVTQFPSHSVIEKGQTVTLRCDPISGHDNLYWYRRVMGKEIKFLLHFVKESKQDESGMPNNRFLAERTGGTYSTLKVQPAELEDSGVYFCASSYRAGGVDEQYFGPGTRLTVT.

Of note for this clone: Other nucleotide sequences in the sample specify the same CDR3. The chain employs TRBV18 and TRBJ2-3, with D tentatively TRBD1 or TRBD2 (6 bases each). Trimming took 1 base from V and 1 from J, leaving 9 bases between them. The CDR3 consists of 15 residues. Germline-derived CDR1 and CDR2 are KGHSH and LQKENI. The CDR3 nucleotides are TGTGCCAGCTCACCACGGGGGGCTGGCACAGATACGCAGTATTTT. Amino acid sequence: CASSPRGAGTDTQYF. Based on the CDR3 plus reference TRBV18 and TRBJ2-3, the full variable domain is NAGVMQNPRHLVRRRGQEARLRCSPMKGHSHVYWYRQLPEEGLKFMVYLQKENIIDESGMPKERFSAEFPKEGPSILRIQQVVRGDSAAYFCASSPRGAGTDTQYFGPGTRLTVL.

The J gene is TRBJ2-5, the V gene TRBV5-6; no definite D call. Germline CDR1 and CDR2: SGHDT and YYEEEE. V was cut by 0 bases and J by 5 bases, with 14 bases left in between. CDR3 size: 15 residues. CDR3 sequence reads: CASSLGRLVTETQYF. The CDR3 coding sequence is TGTGCCAGCAGCTTGGGACGGCTGGTGACGGAGACCCAGTACTTC.

The chain joins TRBV15 to TRBJ2-7; maybe TRBD1 (6 bases). Deletions cut 0 bases from V and 7 bases from J, with 13 bases between. The CDR3 loop spans 14 amino acids. Germline values: CDR1 LNHNV, CDR2 YYDKDF (reference sequence). CDR3 amino acids: CATSRDRRGGEQYF. CDR3 coding DNA: TGTGCCACCAGCAGAGATCGCAGGGGCGGGGAGCAGTACTTC. Looking up the rest from reference TRBV15 and TRBJ2-7 gives the full variable domain: DAMVIQNPRYQVTQFGKPVTLSCSQTLNHNVMYWYQQKSSQAPKLLFHYYDKDFNNEADTPDNFQSRRPNTSFCFLDIRSPGLGDTAMYLCATSRDRRGGEQYFGPGTRLTVT.

This chain uses TRBV6-5 with TRBJ1-2; D is undetermined. V was trimmed by 4 bases and J by 4 bases, leaving 7 bases between them. Germline V CDR1 and CDR2: MNHEY, SVGAGI. The CDR3 extends over 12 amino acids. CDR3 coding DNA: TGTGCCAGCAGTTCCATCGGCTATGGCTACACCTTC. Translating it yields CASSSIGYGYTF.

This sequence joins TRBV4-2 and TRBJ1-3, with D tentatively TRBD1 (5 bases). The CDR3 covers 16 residues. Germline lookup yields CDR1 LGHNA and CDR2 YNFKEQ. With 1 base removed from V and 2 bases from J, the gap between germline ends came to 12 bases. Written as DNA, the CDR3 is TGTGCCAGCAGCCAAGTTGGTAGGGGTCCTGGAAACACCATATATTTT. This gives the protein CASSQVGRGPGNTIYF.

The gene calls are TRBV27 and TRBJ1-5; D call uncertain. Germline V gene data show CDR1 as MNHEY and CDR2 as SMNVEV (reference sequence). This CDR3 is built from 14 residues. The V gene lost 4 bases and the J gene lost 5 bases, with 12 bases spanning the gap. The CDR3 sequence is CASSSYRGDQPQHF. CDR3 DNA sequence: TGTGCCAGCAGTTCCTACAGAGGTGATCAGCCCCAGCATTTT.

This sequence joins TRBV25-1 and TRBJ1-5; D remains ambiguous. CDR1 is MGHDK and CDR2 is SYGVNS in the germline V gene. Trimming took 1 base from V and 9 from J, leaving 7 bases between them. The CDR3 has 12 amino acids. CDR3 sequence reads: CASSESGRPQHF. CDR3 coding DNA: TGTGCCAGCAGTGAATCTGGAAGGCCCCAGCATTTT.

The V gene is TRBV3-1 (or the pseudogene TRBV3-2), the J gene TRBJ2-7; 13 bases align to TRBD2. Germline V gives CDR1 LGHDT, CDR2 YNNKEL (reference sequence). The V segment lost 6 bases and the J segment 4 bases; nucleotides outside the gene matches: 9. This CDR3 has 16 amino acids. CDR3 protein: CASSRDRTSGGYEQYF. CDR3 in DNA: TGTGCCAGCAGTCGGGACCGGACTAGCGGGGGTTACGAGCAGTACTTC.

This chain links TRBV6-2 or TRBV6-3 with TRBJ2-2, with TRBD2 matching over 11 bases. Germline CDR1 MNHEY, CDR2 SVGEGT. The CDR3 length is 18 residues. The ends lost 0 bases at V and 3 bases at J; junction bases unmatched: 6. As DNA, the CDR3 is TGTGCCAGCAGTTACTCGAGGGGACTAGCGGAGTACACCGGGGAGCTGTTTTTT. It yields the protein CASSYSRGLAEYTGELFF.

The V gene is TRBV7-9, the J gene TRBJ2-2; perhaps TRBD2 as D (7 bases). V dropped 7 bases and J dropped 7 bases, with 22 bases sitting between them. Germline V lookup: CDR1 SEHNR, CDR2 FQNEAQ (reference sequence). The CDR3 extends over 16 amino acids. CDR3 amino acids: CASTPYGGAPGGELFF. As DNA, the CDR3 is TGTGCCAGCACCCCCTATGGGGGGGCGCCGGGCGGGGAGCTGTTTTTT.

The V and J genes are TRBV5-5 and TRBJ2-7, with 12 bases that match TRBD2. The CDR3 sequence is 16 residues long. Germline CDR1 is SGHKS and CDR2 is YYEKEE (reference sequence). Trimming removed 3 bases from V and 4 bases from J; junction bases left unmatched: 8. The CDR3, as DNA: TGTGCCAGCAGCTCCAACCCTAGCGGGAGGGCGTACGAGCAGTACTTC. Translation: CASSSNPSGRAYEQYF.

The V gene is TRBV9, the J gene TRBJ2-1; 9 bases fit TRBD2. After removal of 0 bases from V and 0 bases from J, the junction contained 1 base not matched to a gene. The germline gives CDR1 SGDLS, CDR2 YYNGEE. This CDR3 has 16 amino acids. This CDR3 is CASSVGGRVSYNEQFF. CDR3 sequence (DNA): TGTGCCAGCAGCGTAGGCGGGAGGGTCTCCTACAATGAGCAGTTCTTC. Full variable domain (rest looked up from reference TRBV9 and TRBJ2-1): DSGVTQTPKHLITATGQRVTLRCSPRSGDLSVYWYQQSLDQGLQFLIQYYNGEERAKGNILERFSAQQFPDLHSELNLSSLELGDSALYFCASSVGGRVSYNEQFFGPGTRLTVL.

The table lists this clone with a count of one. The chain has TRBV7-3 and TRBJ2-1, with 15 bases that match TRBD2. This CDR3 comprises 17 residues. Looked up from germline, CDR1 is SGHTA and CDR2 is FQGTGA. Trimming cost V 5 bases and J 6 bases; bases outside gene matches: 8. This chain's CDR3 is CASSLWTSGRARNEQFF. The CDR3 nucleotides are TGTGCCAGCAGCCTCTGGACTAGCGGGAGGGCCCGCAATGAGCAGTTCTTC.

The chain links TRBV30 to TRBJ1-6; no reliable D call. V lost 4 bases and J lost 7, with 11 bases in between. The CDR3 is 13 residues long. The germline CDR1 and CDR2 sequences are GTSNPN and SVGIG (reference sequence). DNA for the CDR3: TGTGCCTGGAAAGGGAGGGAGAATTCACCCCTCCACTTT. Translated, it gives CAWKGRENSPLHF.